These T cell receptor beta chains were read from a single sample in a study of T-cell memory formation after mild COVID-19. TCRdb reprocessed the 5' RACE reads with MiXCR, giving one entry per CDR3 protein. The sample contains over 300,000 distinct CDR3 sequences, 20% to 25% of which appear only once. Sequencing was performed on PBMCs or a T cell subset sorted from them (not recorded which). All receptors derive from a man between 18 and 29 years old who had mild COVID-19 (a few samples of this study predate the infection). Cell type and time point are not known. The CDR3 runs from the conserved cysteine through the conserved F or W. D genes are given only for firm matches. The size of a clone is reported for some rows only, either as once, few or many, or as a class for expanded clones.

TRBJ2-1,many,-,TRBV12-3/TRBV12-4,TGTGCCAGCAGCCGGAGCTCCTACAATGAGCAGTTCTTC,CASSRSSYNEQFF
TRBJ2-1,many,TRBD2,TRBV6-1,TGTGCCAGCAGCCAGACTAGCGGGGGGTACAATGAGCAGTTCTTC,CASSQTSGGYNEQFF
TRBJ2-1,-,TRBD2,TRBV20-1,TGCAGTGCGCGCGGGGGTACCTACAATGAGCAGTTCTTC,CSARGGTYNEQFF
TRBJ2-3,-,-,TRBV7-9,TGTGCCAGCAGCGGGTGGGTACGGGGCACAGATACGCAGTATTTT,CASSGWVRGTDTQYF
TRBJ2-7,few,-,TRBV6-2/TRBV6-3,TGTGCCAGCAGTGTGGACAGAGTGAGCTCCTACGAGCAGTACTTC,CASSVDRVSSYEQYF
TRBJ2-3,-,-,TRBV5-1,TGCGCCAGCAGCGGCGGTCGAAGGGTAGATACGCAGTATTTT,CASSGGRRVDTQYF
TRBJ2-1,-,-,TRBV5-6,TGTGCCAGCAGCTTGTGGGCCGCATCCTACAATGAGCAGTTCTTC,CASSLWAASYNEQFF
TRBJ2-1,once,-,TRBV12-3/TRBV12-4,TGTGCCAGCAGTTTCTTCGGCAGTAACAATGAGCAGTTCTTC,CASSFFGSNNEQFF
TRBJ1-5,-,TRBD1,TRBV4-1,TGCGCCAGCAGCCAAGGCGTGGGGACAGGGGTTCAGCCCCAGCATTTT,CASSQGVGTGVQPQHF
TRBJ1-2,many,-,TRBV10-3,TGTGCCATCAGTGATATCGAGGGCTTGGGCTACACCTTC,CAISDIEGLGYTF
TRBJ2-3,many,-,TRBV12-3/TRBV12-4,TGTGCCAGCAGGACGACCGGCGCAGATACGCAGTATTTT,CASRTTGADTQYF
TRBJ2-3,-,-,TRBV14,TGTGCCAGCAGCCAACATAGCACAGATACGCAGTATTTT,CASSQHSTDTQYF
TRBJ2-7,-,-,TRBV12-3/TRBV12-4,TGTGCCAGCAGCCCAGCCCAAGGAGCCTACGAGCAGTATTTC,CASSPAQGAYEQYF
TRBJ1-6,few,-,TRBV19,TGTGCCAGTAAGGACACGAATAATTCACCCCTCCACTTT,CASKDTNNSPLHF
TRBJ1-6,many,-,TRBV7-6,TGTGCCAGCAGAGCGACAGGAAATTCACCCCTCCACTTT,CASRATGNSPLHF
TRBJ1-1,few,-,TRBV5-1,TGCGCCAGCAGCTTTGCGGACCCGAACACTGAAGCTTTCTTT,CASSFADPNTEAFF
TRBJ2-1,-,-,TRBV7-9,TGTGCCAGCAGCCCGCCCACCACGACAGTCCGCAATGAGCAGTTCTTC,CASSPPTTTVRNEQFF
TRBJ2-5,once,-,TRBV18,TGTGCCAGCTCACCACCGGGGAAAAGGGGAGAGACCCAGTACTTC,CASSPPGKRGETQYF
TRBJ2-3,few,TRBD2,TRBV7-2,TGTGCCAGCAGCCAAGCGGGAAGCGGGGGGGATACGCAGTATTTT,CASSQAGSGGDTQYF
TRBJ1-1,-,-,TRBV20-1,TGCAGTGAACAGCAGGGGGCTTTCTTT,CSEQQGAFF
TRBJ2-5,few,-,TRBV6-6,TGTGCCAGCAGCGCGGAGGGGGGGGAAGAGACCCAGTACTTC,CASSAEGGEETQYF
TRBJ2-3,-,-,TRBV7-2,TGTGCCAGCAGCTTAGTCGACTCCAGTGGAGATACGCAGTATTTT,CASSLVDSSGDTQYF
TRBJ2-7,-,TRBD1,TRBV29-1,TGCAGCGTTGAAACACTGGGACAGGGAGGATACGAGCAGTACTTC,CSVETLGQGGYEQYF
TRBJ2-1,many,-,TRBV15,TGTGCCACCACTGGCGGATCCTACAATGAGCAGTTCTTC,CATTGGSYNEQFF
TRBJ2-3,-,-,TRBV5-1,TGCGCCAGCAGCTTGTCGAGGGGCGCGGGTTTCACAGATACGCAGTATTTT,CASSLSRGAGFTDTQYF
TRBJ2-6,-,-,TRBV6-5,TGTGCCAGCAGTACTGGCCGTTGGGCCAACGTCCTGACTTTC,CASSTGRWANVLTF